The next 19 T cell receptor beta chains were all read from a single sample in a study of regulatory T cells in long-lasting Graves disease. Time point in this sample: persistent/refractory GD, antithyroid drugs over 5 years with positive TRAb. Extracted PBMC RNA gave rise to the TCR library. With iRepertoire HTBI primers and Arm-PCR of CDR3 regions, TCR beta libraries were built. One entry per CDR3 protein, called by TCRdb with MiXCR from the multiplex PCR reads. The table records 500,000 to 700,000 distinct CDR3 sequences, about 30% of them present only once. Sequencing was performed on peripheral blood mononuclear cells (PBMCs), taken when the disease was refractory, from a patient treated with antithyroid drugs. The receptors derive from a female donor with Graves disease.

About this clonotype itself: The junction departs from the called germline gene at one end, perhaps through a read error. V gene TRBV2 combines with J gene TRBJ1-1, with D possibly matching TRBD1 (5 bases). CDR1 is SNHLY, CDR2 FYNNEI, per germline. The CDR3 runs to 13 residues. The CDR3 DNA follows: TGCGCCAGCAGCCAGGGTGGGATCCCCGAAGCTTTCTTT. Amino acid sequence: CASSQGGIPEAFF.

The rearrangement joins TRBV7-3 to TRBJ2-2; D is undetermined. The CDR3 loop spans 17 amino acids. V was cut by 1 base and J by 0 bases, with 12 bases left in between. CDR1 SGHTA and CDR2 FQGTGA come from the germline V gene. CDR3 DNA sequence: TGTGCCAGCAGCTTAAGCCCCAGGAGTACGAACACCGGGGAGCTGTTTTTT. The encoded protein is CASSLSPRSTNTGELFF.

In this sample, this clonotype turned up a few times. J is TRBJ1-2 and V is TRBV10-3, with 11 bases aligning to TRBD1. Germline values: CDR1 ENHRY, CDR2 SYGVKD. This CDR3 has 14 amino acids. After removal of 7 bases from V and 5 bases from J, the junction contained 6 bases not matched to a gene. CDR3 region: CAIKGTGGRYGYTF. The CDR3 DNA sequence: TGTGCCATCAAAGGGACAGGGGGGCGTTATGGCTACACCTTC.

The count of this clonotype is one. The genes are TRBV18 and TRBJ1-5; unclear D gene. The CDR3 spans 15 residues. Germline CDR1 KGHSH, CDR2 LQKENI. The V end lost 4 bases, the J end lost 2 bases, and 12 bases lay between the germline ends. CDR3 amino acids: CASSQGRRGNQPQHF. CDR3 in DNA: TGTGCCAGCTCACAAGGACGGCGTGGCAATCAGCCCCAGCATTTT. The entire variable domain, with the rest obtained from reference TRBV18 and TRBJ1-5, is as follows: NAGVMQNPRHLVRRRGQEARLRCSPMKGHSHVYWYRQLPEEGLKFMVYLQKENIIDESGMPKERFSAEFPKEGPSILRIQQVVRGDSAAYFCASSQGRRGNQPQHFGDGTRLSIL.

The chain recombines TRBV9 with TRBJ2-5, with 12 bases matching TRBD1. This CDR3 is 16 amino acids long. The V and J ends lost 0 bases and 5 bases, in that order; junction bases with no gene match: 5. Germline assignment: CDR1 SGDLS and CDR2 YYNGEE. CDR3 residues: CASSVGGTGGDETQYF. CDR3 DNA: TGTGCCAGCAGCGTAGGAGGGACAGGGGGCGATGAGACCCAGTACTTC.

The gene calls are TRBV20-1 and TRBJ1-1; D unresolved. Germline CDR1 is DFQATT and CDR2 is SNEGSKA (reference sequence). Trimming left V 5 bases short and J 0 bases short, with 16 bases between. The CDR3 is 15 residues long. The CDR3 sequence is CSAADVSRMNTEAFF. Here the CDR3 DNA reads TGCAGTGCTGCGGACGTATCCAGGATGAACACTGAAGCTTTCTTT.

The rearrangement uses TRBV27 and TRBJ2-5, with a weak D call TRBD2 (6 bases). The last part of the DNA fits TRBJ2-1 better; the J call may be wrong. CDR3 length: 15 residues. The germline V gene encodes CDR1 MNHEY and CDR2 SMNVEV (reference sequence). Written as DNA, the CDR3 is TGTGCCAGCAGTTTGTGGGGGGTCCCAAACAATGAGCAGTTCTTC. Encoded protein: CASSLWGVPNNEQFF.

There are a few counts of this clonotype. The gene calls are TRBV6-1 and TRBJ1-3, with a tentative D call TRBD1 (6 bases). The length of the CDR3 is 17 residues. V was clipped by 6 bases and J by 3 bases, with 21 bases between them. Looked up from germline, CDR1 is MNHNS and CDR2 is SASEGT. CDR3 loop: CASSLTGKGVFGNTIYF. The CDR3 bases are TGTGCCAGCAGCTTAACAGGGAAGGGCGTTTTTGGAAACACCATATATTTT.

V is TRBV25-1 and J is TRBJ1-3; D may be TRBD1 (5 bases). V was trimmed by 1 base and J by 8 bases, leaving 9 bases between them. Germline CDR1 is MGHDK and CDR2 is SYGVNS. The CDR3 length is 13 residues. CDR3: CASSEWGVDTIYF. The CDR3 nucleotides read TGTGCCAGCAGTGAATGGGGGGTTGACACCATATATTTT.

This clonotype was detected a few times. The chain combines TRBV28 with TRBJ1-5; D remains ambiguous. The germline CDR1 and CDR2 sequences are MDHEN and SYDVKM. V was trimmed by 2 bases and J by 0 bases, leaving 14 bases between them. The CDR3 spans 17 residues. CDR3 protein: CASSLEAGDYSNQPQHF. The DNA of the CDR3 is TGTGCCAGCAGTTTAGAGGCCGGTGACTATAGCAATCAGCCCCAGCATTTT.

This sequence joins TRBV6-2 or TRBV6-3 and TRBJ1-1; D unclear. Per germline, CDR1 MNHEY and CDR2 SVGEGT. The ends were cut back, 8 bases at V and 0 bases at J, with 10 bases in the middle. The CDR3 runs to 13 residues. The CDR3 protein is CASAFDLNTEAFF. The CDR3 region has the DNA TGTGCCAGCGCTTTTGACTTGAACACTGAAGCTTTCTTT.

This clonotype was counted between two and nine times. CDR3 sequence (DNA): TGTGCCAGCAGCTTAGCAGGGGAAGGGAATCAGCCCCAGCATTTT. It encodes CASSLAGEGNQPQHF. The rearrangement uses TRBV11-2 and TRBJ1-5; D might be TRBD1 (6 bases). V lost 1 base, J lost 4 bases, and 11 bases lay in between. Germline CDR1 is SGHAT and CDR2 is FQNNGV. This CDR3 has 15 amino acids.

This clonotype came up many times. The chain recombines TRBV2 with TRBJ2-2, with 9 nucleotides matching TRBD2. V was pared by 6 bases and J by 3 bases, with 2 bases of the junction left unmatched. CDR3 size: 14 residues. Germline CDR1 is SNHLY and CDR2 is FYNNEI. In nucleotides, the CDR3 is TGTGCCAGCAGGGGGACTAGCTACACCGGGGAGCTGTTTTTT. Its translation is CASRGTSYTGELFF.

Only a few counts were recorded for this clonotype. V is TRBV14 and J is TRBJ2-5, with 10 bases lining up with TRBD2. The germline CDR1 and CDR2 sequences are SGHDN and FVKESK. J was trimmed by 5 bases and V by 4 bases; bases with no gene match: 7. The CDR3 loop spans 15 amino acids. CDR3 amino acids: CASSRTSGPRETQYF. In nucleotides, the CDR3 is TGTGCCAGCAGCCGGACTAGCGGTCCTCGGGAGACCCAGTACTTC.

The CDR3 loop is CASSLATDAYEQYF. CDR3 bases: TGTGCCAGCAGCTTGGCTACTGACGCCTACGAGCAGTACTTC. The V and J genes are TRBV5-5 and TRBJ2-7; D is unclear. CDR1 is SGHKS, CDR2 YYEKEE, per germline (reference sequence). This CDR3 region has 14 residues. V shed 0 bases and J shed 2 bases, with 9 bases lying between them. The full variable domain, in which reference TRBV5-5 and TRBJ2-7 provide the parts outside the CDR3, is DAGVTQSPTHLIKTRGQQVTLRCSPISGHKSVSWYQQVLGQGPQFIFQYYEKEERGRGNFPDRFSARQFPNYSSELNVNALLLGDSALYLCASSLATDAYEQYFGPGTRLTVT.

The chain employs TRBV27 and TRBJ2-2; D not resolved. V lost 2 bases, J lost 6 bases, and 4 bases lay in between. The CDR3 loop spans 12 amino acids. Germline CDR1 and CDR2: MNHEY and SMNVEV (reference sequence). The CDR3: CASSLDAGELFF. The CDR3 DNA is TGTGCCAGCAGTTTAGATGCCGGGGAGCTGTTTTTT.

V usage is TRBV19 and J usage is TRBJ1-2, with 7 bases fitting TRBD1. CDR1 LNHDA and CDR2 SQIVND come from the germline V gene (reference sequence). The CDR3 is 13 amino acids. V lost 8 bases, J lost 5 bases, and 8 bases stayed unmatched. CDR3 in amino acids: CASLSGTVYGYTF. CDR3 DNA sequence: TGTGCCAGTTTGAGCGGGACAGTTTATGGCTACACCTTC.

This clonotype was seen only a few times. For the CDR3, the DNA is TGCAGCGCTCAGGGCCAAGAGACCCAGTACTTC. It yields the protein CSAQGQETQYF. The rearrangement links TRBV29-1 to TRBJ2-5; possible D gene TRBD1, 5 bases. Trimming stripped 7 bases from V and 1 base from J, with 7 bases between. This CDR3 is built from 11 residues. The germline V gene has CDR1 SQVTM and CDR2 ANQGSEA.

The sample holds a few counts of this clonotype. The rearrangement joins TRBV6-2 or TRBV6-3 to TRBJ2-7; a possible D gene is TRBD1 (6 bases). Deletions cut 5 bases from V and 3 bases from J, with 14 bases between. Germline loops: CDR1 MNHEY, CDR2 SVGEGT. CDR3 length equals 14 residues. CDR3 region: CASSTASGDYEQYF. CDR3 sequence (DNA): TGTGCCAGCAGTACGGCCTCAGGGGACTACGAGCAGTACTTC.